This entry lists 18 T cell receptor beta chains sequenced from one sample in a study of CD8 T cells in ankylosing spondylitis. Each CDR3 protein is one row after TCRdb ran MiXCR on the 5' RACE reads. The table includes around 250,000 distinct CDR3 sequences, about 11% detected once. Sequenced input: blood, either unsorted or a sorted T cell fraction (not recorded which). These receptors were obtained from a male donor with ankylosing spondylitis or in good health (not recorded which).

This clonotype was counted a few times. V is TRBV11-2 and J is TRBJ2-7, with D uncertain. Trimming stripped 1 base from V and 5 bases from J, with 6 bases between. Germline V gene sequence: CDR1 SGHAT, CDR2 FQNNGV. The CDR3 is 12 amino acids. In nucleotides, the CDR3 is TGTGCCAGCAGCTTAGGGATTCACGAGCAGTACTTC. Translated: CASSLGIHEQYF.

In this sample, this clonotype turned up many times. J is TRBJ2-3 and V is TRBV2; maybe TRBD1 (5 bases). The germline CDR1 and CDR2 sequences are SNHLY and FYNNEI. V was clipped by 8 bases and J by 2 bases, with 17 bases between them. This CDR3 has 15 residues. CDR3 nucleotides: TGTGCCAGCGGGGCGCTGCCTTCGCCCACAGATACGCAGTATTTT. It yields the protein CASGALPSPTDTQYF.

The genes are TRBV15 and TRBJ2-6; the D is unclear. This CDR3 has 15 amino acids. The germline gives CDR1 LNHNV, CDR2 YYDKDF (reference sequence). V lost 0 bases and J 0 bases, leaving 3 bases between the germline ends. Here the CDR3 reads CATSRDDSGANVLTF. The CDR3 region has the DNA TGTGCCACCAGCAGAGACGACTCTGGGGCCAACGTCCTGACTTTC.

This clonotype was detected many times. The chain uses TRBV7-3 and TRBJ1-1; D unresolved. The CDR3 totals 14 residues. V was trimmed by 2 bases and J by 5 bases, leaving 12 bases between them. CDR1 SGHTA and CDR2 FQGTGA come from the germline V gene. Here the CDR3 DNA reads TGTGCCAGCAGCTTACAAGGGTTTGAAACTGAAGCTTTCTTT. Amino acids: CASSLQGFETEAFF.

The rearrangement joins TRBV28 to TRBJ2-1; TRBD2 aligns across 8 bases. This CDR3 is built from 15 residues. Germline V gene data show CDR1 as MDHEN and CDR2 as SYDVKM. With 2 bases clipped from V and 6 bases from J, the junction kept 6 bases outside the gene matches. The CDR3 DNA reads as TGTGCCAGCAGTTTAGATGGGACTAGAGGCAATGAGCAGTTCTTC. This gives the protein CASSLDGTRGNEQFF. The full variable domain, with the rest looked up from reference TRBV28 and TRBJ2-1, is DVKVTQSSRYLVKRTGEKVFLECVQDMDHENMFWYRQDPGLGLRLIYFSYDVKMKEKGDIPEGYSVSREKKERFSLILESASTNQTSMYLCASSLDGTRGNEQFFGPGTRLTVL.

This clonotype appeared a few times. This chain connects TRBV28 to TRBJ1-5; no reliable D call. Germline V CDR1 and CDR2: MDHEN, SYDVKM. Trimming took 1 base from V and 2 from J, leaving 6 bases between them. The CDR3 loop spans 14 amino acids. This CDR3 reads CASSLFPGNQPQHF. The CDR3 DNA sequence: TGTGCCAGCAGTTTATTCCCAGGCAATCAGCCCCAGCATTTT.

This clonotype was found a few times. The rearrangement links TRBV5-1 to TRBJ1-1; the D gene is possibly TRBD1 (5 bases). CDR3 length: 14 amino acids. The V end lost 0 bases, the J end lost 1 base, and 7 bases lay between the germline ends. The germline V gene has CDR1 SGHRS and CDR2 YFSETQ. CDR3 DNA sequence: TGCGCCAGCAGCTTGGAGGACAAGAACACTGAAGCTTTCTTT. Its translation: CASSLEDKNTEAFF.

This clonotype was counted ten times or more. The chain couples TRBV20-1 to TRBJ2-1; D not resolved. Germline CDR1 DFQATT, CDR2 SNEGSKA (reference sequence). CDR3 length equals 12 residues. Trimming pared 7 bases from V and 1 base from J, leaving 8 bases between. Here the CDR3 reads CSGYGSYNEQFF. For the CDR3, the DNA is TGCAGTGGCTACGGGTCCTACAATGAGCAGTTCTTC.

This clonotype was seen repeatedly, ten times or more. J is TRBJ2-1 and V is TRBV5-1, with D perhaps matching TRBD2 (6 bases). In germline, CDR1 is SGHRS, CDR2 YFSETQ. The length of the CDR3 is 16 residues. Between the trimmed V and J ends, which lost 0 bases and 6 bases, there was a span of 16 bases. For the CDR3, the DNA is TGCGCCAGCAGCTTGGAGGGGCCTAGCGAGATCAATGAGCAGTTCTTC. This codes for CASSLEGPSEINEQFF.

This clonotype was observed a handful of times. The chain employs TRBV6-5 and TRBJ1-1; TRBD1 is a possible D gene (5 bases). Germline V CDR1 and CDR2: MNHEY, SVGAGI. CDR3 length: 14 residues. Deletions cut 2 bases from V and 8 bases from J, with 15 bases between. The CDR3 bases are TGTGCCAGCAGTTACGGTGGAGGGACTCAAGAAGCTTTCTTT. The encoded protein is CASSYGGGTQEAFF.

There are many counts of this clonotype. The chain has TRBV29-1 and TRBJ2-5; D perhaps matches TRBD1 (6 bases). The germline V gene encodes CDR1 SQVTM and CDR2 ANQGSEA. The CDR3 is 13 amino acids. Trimming cost V 6 bases and J 4 bases, with 15 bases left between them. Here the CDR3 reads CSVPQGLGETQYF. The DNA of the CDR3 is TGCAGCGTACCGCAGGGGTTAGGAGAGACCCAGTACTTC.

This clonotype was observed many times. V gene TRBV20-1 combines with J gene TRBJ2-1; TRBD1 aligns across 7 bases. V dropped 2 bases and J dropped 7; count of bases not matched to a gene: 11. CDR3 length: 15 residues. In germline, CDR1 is DFQATT, CDR2 SNEGSKA (reference sequence). The DNA for the CDR3 is TGCAGTGCTAGAATCCCACAGGGGCCGCTTAATGAGCAGTTCTTC. Its protein product is CSARIPQGPLNEQFF.

The DNA of the CDR3 is TGTGCCAGCAGCGCGCGGCGGGGCGGGACTGGAAACACCATATATTTT. This encodes CASSARRGGTGNTIYF. The rearrangement links TRBV6-1 to TRBJ1-3, with a tentative D call TRBD1 (5 bases). This CDR3 region has 16 residues. V was trimmed by 6 bases and J by 2 bases, leaving 17 bases between them. Germline CDR1 is MNHNS and CDR2 is SASEGT.

This clonotype was counted at least ten times. The rearrangement joins TRBV5-1 to TRBJ1-2; no clear D gene. CDR3 length equals 13 residues. Germline V gene lookup returns CDR1 SGHRS and CDR2 YFSETQ. Trimming left V 0 bases short and J 4 bases short, with 7 bases between. In DNA form, the CDR3 reads TGCGCCAGCAGCTTGGCCGGGTCCTATGGCTACACCTTC. Translating it yields CASSLAGSYGYTF.

This clonotype was detected many times. The CDR3 nucleotides are TGTGCCAGCAGTTTCAGGCAGGGGGCTAAGGATGGCTACACCTTC. Its protein is CASSFRQGAKDGYTF. This rearrangement joins TRBV12-3 or TRBV12-4 to TRBJ1-2, with 8 bases lining up with TRBD1. With V trimmed by 3 bases and J by 6 bases, 9 bases remained unmatched. This CDR3 has 15 amino acids.

Many counts were recorded for this clonotype. The chain couples TRBV15 to TRBJ2-3; TRBD2 agrees at 10 bases. CDR3 size: 18 residues. Trimming took 4 bases from V and 1 from J; bases not matched to a gene: 11. The germline CDR1 and CDR2 sequences are LNHNV and YYDKDF (reference sequence). Here the CDR3 reads CATSTSLPGTSGTDTQYF. The CDR3 coding sequence is TGTGCCACCAGCACTAGCCTCCCAGGGACTAGCGGCACAGATACGCAGTATTTT.

This clonotype was detected ten times or more. The V gene is TRBV29-1, the J gene TRBJ2-7, with 9 positions matching TRBD1. The CDR3 covers 14 residues. CDR1 and CDR2 (germline): SQVTM, ANQGSEA. J lost 3 bases, V lost 6 bases, and 9 bases had no gene match. Written as DNA, the CDR3 is TGCAGCGTGAAACCCGGGACAGGGAACTACGAGCAGTACTTC. Amino acid sequence: CSVKPGTGNYEQYF.

This clonotype occurred a few times. The chain recombines TRBV5-1 with TRBJ1-4, with D unresolved. V was pared by 4 bases and J by 7 bases, with 29 bases between. Germline CDR1 and CDR2: SGHRS and YFSETQ. This CDR3 is built from 19 residues. The CDR3 DNA reads TGCGCCAGCAGCGCTTCGCTCCTAGACCTGTTCCCTCGCCGTGAAAAACTGTTTTTT. This encodes CASSASLLDLFPRREKLFF.